This is a list of T cell receptor beta chains from one sample in a study of blood T cell repertoires in COVID-19. Clones were read by immunoSEQ multiplex PCR, and TCRdb kept only the in-frame ones, dropping some. The sample has some 89,000 clones, 65% to 80% seen once. What was sequenced was peripheral blood. The receptors were gathered from an older man with acute or convalescent COVID-19. Each CDR3 is given with its conserved first and last residue. Some rows mark clone size as missing; the rest say once, few, many or name a class of expanded clone.

size	V	J	length	CDR3
-	TRBV27	TRBJ1-2	17	CASSSGTGGPNNYGYTF
few	TRBV5-1	TRBJ2-5	15	CASSLEGGGQETQYF
-	TRBV19	TRBJ1-5	15	CASSEFTGGNQPQHF
-	TRBV2	TRBJ2-3	11	CASSQDGQGYF
once	TRBV7-9	TRBJ2-1	12	CASRTGSNEQFF
-	TRBV21-1	TRBJ1-1	16	CASSGQDRPLNTEAFF
-	TRBV14	TRBJ2-1	17	CASSQARAQGGYNEQFF
-	TRBV5-6	TRBJ2-3	15	CASSQYNGGPDTQYF
-	TRBV4-1	TRBJ2-2	18	CASSQDPSGGPRAGELFF
-	TRBV9	TRBJ2-1	14	CASSPGAPYNEQFF
few	TRBV10-2	TRBJ1-1	16	CASRTPGRVMNTEAFF
-	TRBV7-9	TRBJ1-6	14	CASRFQGELSPLHF
-	TRBV7-9	TRBJ2-1	15	CASSLVRGERNEQFF
-	TRBV5-1	TRBJ1-6	14	CASGLGQLNSPLHF
-	TRBV2	TRBJ1-3	14	CASSARTSGNTIYF
-	TRBV27	TRBJ1-5	15	CASSSLQGAYQPQHF
-	TRBV4-1	TRBJ2-6	17	CASSQVPSNGGANVLTF
-	TRBV9	TRBJ1-2	17	CASSLRGTGLLNYGYTF
-	TRBV6-5	TRBJ1-2	13	CASGDSEIYGYTF
once	TRBV5-5	TRBJ1-2	15	CASSSDIPRGYGYTF
once	TRBV6-5	TRBJ1-2	12	CASGQGASGYTF
-	TRBV29-1	TRBJ2-1	12	CSVGGARDEQFF
-	TRBV19	TRBJ1-1	13	CASSAQGDTEAFF
-	TRBV2	TRBJ2-1	14	CASTASGGLDEQFF
-	TRBV12-3/TRBV12-4	TRBJ2-1	13	CASSDRGLNEQFF
few	TRBV7-9	TRBJ2-1	16	CASSPTQGHGRDEQFF
few	TRBV7-2	TRBJ2-7	14	CASSSGLAGVEQYF
-	TRBV6-2/TRBV6-3	TRBJ2-1	15	CASTPARVRLNEQFF
-	TRBV19	TRBJ1-2	15	CASSIGTAVNYGYTF
-	TRBV4-1	TRBJ2-3	16	CASSPRTGGLTDTQYF
-	TRBV11-2	TRBJ1-2	13	CASSFGRDGGYTF
-	TRBV28	TRBJ1-6	14	CASSSGQEGSPLHF
-	TRBV3-1/TRBV3-2	TRBJ1-3	13	CASSLGGGDTIYF
-	TRBV5-1	TRBJ1-5	12	CASSFGWEPQHF
-	TRBV14	TRBJ1-2	14	CASSQVGVNYGYTF
-	TRBV30	TRBJ1-5	13	CACRDRGDQPQHF
few	TRBV10-3	TRBJ1-1	14	CAISPDRKNTEAFF
-	TRBV7-2	TRBJ2-3	16	CASSTLGLGGTDTQYF
once	TRBV6-5	TRBJ1-1	13	CASNAERFTEAFF
-	TRBV28	TRBJ2-1	16	CASSPLGAGSYNEQFF
once	TRBV23-1	TRBJ1-2	15	CASSRDRGQNYGYTF
-	TRBV27	TRBJ1-1	14	CASSPGQLNTEAFF
-	TRBV5-4	TRBJ2-3	11	CAAGATDTQYF
-	TRBV12-3/TRBV12-4	TRBJ1-4	11	CASGVNEKLFF
-	TRBV6-1	TRBJ2-3	15	CASSEGLDGADTQYF